This T cell receptor (beta chain) was sequenced for a study of blood T cells in healthy people across ages. Overall study findings and caveats: A greater number of naive CD4+ cells and higher diversity distinguished long-lived donors from aged donors. Donor CMV status was unknown, possibly confounding expanded clonotype changes. Across the age range, TCR beta diversity per million T cells fell in a roughly linear way.

The second PCR ran about 6 to 11 cycles with a sample-barcoded 5' primer and J-beta primers. Template switching added a 12-random-nucleotide identifier to every cDNA molecule. TCRdb called the 5' RACE reads again in MiXCR, with one record for every CDR3 protein. In the table there are some 550,000 distinct CDR3 sequences, around half of which are singletons. Looked up from germline, CDR1 is SGHRS and CDR2 is YFSETQ. CDR3 size: 13 residues. Trimming stripped 4 bases from V and 4 bases from J, with 11 bases between. To note about this clonotype: No antigen is known for it.

The chain carries TRBV5-1 and TRBJ1-2; tentatively, D is TRBD1 (5 bases). The material sequenced was blood. The receptor was derived from an older man in good health. CDR3 protein: CASSREGSYGYTF. The DNA of the CDR3 is TGCGCCAGCAGCCGGGAGGGGAGCTATGGCTACACCTTC.